The 30 T cell receptor beta chains presented below share a single source sample, sequenced in a study of blood T cell repertoires in COVID-19. The method was immunoSEQ multiplex PCR; TCRdb's version includes in-frame clones alone and lacks a portion of them. This table holds some 180,000 clones, 88% found once. The sequenced sample was peripheral blood. The receptor set was obtained from a man aged 50 to 59 who had recovered from COVID-19.

This chain's CDR3 is CASSQVEQDEQFF. CDR3 in DNA: TGCGCCAGCAGCCAAGTAGAGCAGGATGAGCAGTTCTTC. This sequence joins TRBV4-1 and TRBJ2-1, with D hard to call. V was cut by 1 base and J by 8 bases, with 9 bases left in between. The CDR3 loop spans 13 amino acids. Germline CDR1 reads MGHRA; CDR2 reads YSYEKL.

The gene calls are TRBV7-2 and TRBJ2-3; 10 bases fit TRBD1. Trimming cost V 4 bases and J 4 bases; bases outside gene matches: 8. CDR3 length: 16 residues. The germline V gene encodes CDR1 SGHTA and CDR2 FQGNSA. CDR3 coding DNA: TGTGCCAGCAGCTCGCACACTGGGACAGGGGCAGATACGCAGTATTTT. The encoded protein is CASSSHTGTGADTQYF.

The chain links TRBV4-3 to TRBJ1-6; D is ambiguous. Trimming took off 3 bases at V and 0 bases at J, with 9 bases between the two ends. CDR1 is LGHNA, CDR2 YSLEER, per germline. This CDR3 region has 16 residues. The CDR3 spells CASSQGGSSYNSPLHF. The CDR3 DNA reads as TGCGCCAGCAGCCAGGGCGGGAGCTCCTATAATTCACCCCTCCACTTT.

The J gene is TRBJ1-2, the V gene TRBV28, with D possibly being TRBD1 (6 bases). The CDR3 consists of 14 residues. Germline CDR1 reads MDHEN; CDR2 reads SYDVKM. Trimming took off 7 bases at V and 4 bases at J, with 16 bases between the two ends. The CDR3 here is CASTLGGGVYGYTF. The CDR3 region has the DNA TGTGCCAGCACCCTGGGGGGGGGCGTCTATGGCTACACCTTC.

The chain couples TRBV10-3 to TRBJ1-1; D gene uncertain. Germline V CDR1 and CDR2: ENHRY, SYGVKD. This CDR3 is 13 amino acids long. Trimming left V 10 bases short and J 5 bases short, with 17 bases between. CDR3 amino acids: CATEREVWTEAFF. The CDR3 coding sequence is TGTGCCACCGAGAGGGAAGTTTGGACTGAAGCTTTCTTT.

V is TRBV7-2 and J is TRBJ1-2; perhaps TRBD1 as D (6 bases). The CDR3 runs to 14 residues. V lost 2 bases to trimming and J lost 8 bases, with 15 bases between them. The germline gives CDR1 SGHTA, CDR2 FQGNSA. The CDR3 spells CASSLTTGFRGYTF. For the CDR3, the DNA is TGTGCCAGCAGCTTAACGACAGGCTTCCGAGGCTACACCTTC.

The CDR3, as DNA: TGTGCCAGTAGTACGGGTCAGGGGAGTACCTATGGCTACACCTTC. Its translation: CASSTGQGSTYGYTF. The chain has TRBV19 and TRBJ1-2; tentative D call: TRBD1 (6 bases). The length of the CDR3 is 15 residues. CDR1 LNHDA and CDR2 SQIVND come from the germline V gene (reference sequence). V was pared by 4 bases and J by 4 bases, with 16 bases between.

The genes are TRBV25-1 and TRBJ2-7, with TRBD1 as a possible D gene (5 bases). The V end was cut by 6 bases, the J end by 4 bases, with 16 bases between. The CDR3 length is 14 residues. The germline V gene encodes CDR1 MGHDK and CDR2 SYGVNS. The CDR3, as DNA: TGTGCCAGCAGCGTTAGGGGTATTGGGTACGAGCAGTACTTC. Translated: CASSVRGIGYEQYF.

The genes are TRBV5-1 and TRBJ2-1, with D possibly matching TRBD1 (5 bases). Trimming left V 0 bases short and J 6 bases short, with 13 bases between. CDR1 SGHRS and CDR2 YFSETQ come from the germline V gene. The CDR3 is 15 residues long. The chain's CDR3 is CASSLVRPGINEQFF. CDR3 coding DNA: TGCGCCAGCAGCTTGGTCCGGCCAGGGATCAATGAGCAGTTCTTC.

The rearrangement joins TRBV5-6 to TRBJ1-5, with D uncertain. Germline CDR1 is SGHDT and CDR2 is YYEEEE. V was trimmed by 3 bases and J by 4 bases, leaving 20 bases between them. The CDR3 length is 17 residues. As DNA, the CDR3 is TGTGCCAGCAGCTCCATTACGAGGGATACGGGGAATCAGCCCCAGCATTTT. This gives the protein CASSSITRDTGNQPQHF. Based on the CDR3 plus reference TRBV5-6 and TRBJ1-5, the full variable domain is DAGVTQSPTHLIKTRGQQVTLRCSPKSGHDTVSWYQQALGQGPQFIFQYYEEEERQRGNFPDRFSGHQFPNYSSELNVNALLLGDSALYLCASSSITRDTGNQPQHFGDGTRLSIL.

This clone was recorded only once. The chain carries TRBV2 and TRBJ2-2, with 9 bases fitting TRBD1. Germline V gene sequence: CDR1 SNHLY, CDR2 FYNNEI. Trimming removed 5 bases from V and 7 bases from J; junction bases left unmatched: 8. This CDR3 is 15 amino acids long. The CDR3 DNA is TGTGCCAGCAGTAAAAGACAGGGGGGGGTCGGGGAGCTGTTTTTT. Its translation: CASSKRQGGVGELFF.

The chain recombines TRBV14 with TRBJ2-3; no firm D call. The V and J ends lost 4 bases and 6 bases respectively, with 11 bases between them. CDR1 is SGHDN and CDR2 is FVKESK in the germline V gene. The length of the CDR3 is 13 residues. The CDR3 sequence is CASSLFLSDTQYF. CDR3 DNA: TGTGCCAGCAGCCTATTCCTCTCCGATACGCAGTATTTT. Full variable domain (remainder filled in from reference TRBV14 and TRBJ2-3): EAGVTQFPSHSVIEKGQTVTLRCDPISGHDNLYWYRRVMGKEIKFLLHFVKESKQDESGMPNNRFLAERTGGTYSTLKVQPAELEDSGVYFCASSLFLSDTQYFGPGTRLTVL.

This chain uses TRBV7-3 with TRBJ2-1; D is possibly TRBD2 (6 bases). Germline lookup yields CDR1 SGHTA and CDR2 FQGTGA. The germline V and J ends were trimmed by 5 bases and 8 bases, with 16 bases remaining between them. This CDR3 is 14 amino acids long. CDR3 nucleotides: TGTGCCAGCAGCCCCTCAGGTAGCGGTTATGAGCAGTTCTTC. Its translation is CASSPSGSGYEQFF.

The chain is built from TRBV4-1 and TRBJ2-6, with 9 bases that match TRBD2. The length of the CDR3 is 16 residues. CDR1 is MGHRA and CDR2 is YSYEKL in the germline V gene. V shed 6 bases, J shed 4 bases, and the junction held 7 bases outside the gene matches. The CDR3 spells CASRPGLAYGANVLTF. CDR3 bases: TGCGCCAGCAGGCCGGGACTAGCTTACGGGGCCAACGTCCTGACTTTC.

The chain couples TRBV6-5 to TRBJ2-3, with 8 nucleotides matching TRBD2. V shed 4 bases and J 2 bases; nucleotides not matched to a gene: 5. The CDR3 extends over 15 amino acids. Germline assignment: CDR1 MNHEY and CDR2 SVGAGI. The CDR3 loop reads CASSSSGSLTDTQYF. The CDR3, as DNA: TGTGCCAGCAGTTCAAGCGGGAGCCTCACAGATACGCAGTATTTT.

The V and J genes are TRBV6-5 and TRBJ1-2; 9 bases are shared with TRBD1. The junction had 7 bases not matched to a gene; V was cut back by 0 bases and J by 8 bases. Germline V gives CDR1 MNHEY, CDR2 SVGAGI. The CDR3 contains 15 residues. The CDR3 DNA reads TGTGCCAGCAGTTACTCTGGACAGGGGATCGAGGGCTACACCTTC. Its protein product is CASSYSGQGIEGYTF.

The chain carries TRBV21-1 and TRBJ1-5. TRBV21-1 is a known pseudogene. The CDR3 loop spans 16 amino acids. The DNA for the CDR3 is TGTGCCAGCAGCAATATGTTCAGGAGGGGCAATCAGCCCCAGCATTTT. The encoded protein is CASSNMFRRGNQPQHF.

V usage is TRBV12-5 and J usage is TRBJ2-5, with TRBD1 identical over 10 bases. This CDR3 region has 16 residues. Germline loops: CDR1 LGHNT, CDR2 FRNRAP. V was pared by 2 bases and J by 5 bases, with 8 bases of the junction left unmatched. The chain's CDR3 is CASGLPTGTGAETQYF. The CDR3 DNA sequence: TGTGCTAGTGGTTTGCCTACCGGGACAGGGGCCGAGACCCAGTACTTC. Complete variable domain (other parts from reference TRBV12-5 and TRBJ2-5): DARVTQTPRHKVTEMGQEVTMRCQPILGHNTVFWYRQTMMQGLELLAYFRNRAPLDDSGMPKDRFSAEMPDATLATLKIQPSEPRDSAVYFCASGLPTGTGAETQYFGPGTRLLVL.

The chain links TRBV6-4 to TRBJ1-1; TRBD1 matches 10 bases. CDR1 and CDR2 from the germline V gene are MRHNA and SNTAGT. Trimming at V came to 2 bases and at J to 5 bases, leaving 5 bases not matched to a gene. The CDR3 has 15 amino acids. This CDR3 is CASSDRDRGGTEAFF. The CDR3 DNA follows: TGTGCCAGCAGTGACCGGGACAGGGGCGGAACTGAAGCTTTCTTT.

The chain carries TRBV28 and TRBJ1-2; no clear D gene. This CDR3 comprises 16 residues. Germline V gives CDR1 MDHEN, CDR2 SYDVKM. V lost 1 base, J lost 8 bases, and 20 bases lay in between. In DNA form, the CDR3 reads TGTGCCAGCAGTTTATCCGGCAGGTTCATTGGCAGGGGCTACACCTTC. This translates into CASSLSGRFIGRGYTF.

The V call is TRBV11-2, the J call TRBJ2-7, with D uncertain. The CDR3 length is 14 residues. The V end was cut by 0 bases, the J end by 2 bases, with 8 bases between. Germline CDR1 and CDR2: SGHAT and FQNNGV. CDR3 coding DNA: TGTGCCAGCAGCTTAGAGACGGAGCCCTACGAGCAGTACTTC. Protein product: CASSLETEPYEQYF.

The chain combines TRBV10-3 with TRBJ2-7; possibly TRBD1 for D (7 bases). There are 15 residues in the CDR3. Trimming cost V 11 bases and J 5 bases, with 25 bases left between them. CDR1 and CDR2 from the germline V gene are ENHRY and SYGVKD. The CDR3 here is CASGAEGQLLNEQYF. The DNA of the CDR3 is TGTGCCTCGGGGGCCGAGGGACAGCTCCTAAACGAGCAGTACTTC.

The chain recombines TRBV21-1 with TRBJ2-7; the D call of TRBD1 is as the table states it, not checked on the DNA. TRBV21-1 is labeled a pseudogene. The CDR3 is 18 residues long. CDR3 protein: CASSKKSGPIESSYEQYF. The CDR3 DNA reads TGTGCCAGCAGCAAAAAGTCAGGGCCGATCGAGAGCTCCTACGAGCAGTACTTC.

The chain uses TRBV24-1 and TRBJ1-1; no definite D call. Trimming left V 0 bases short and J 0 bases short, with 7 bases between. This CDR3 is 15 amino acids long. Per the germline V gene, CDR1 is KGHDR and CDR2 is SFDVKD. The CDR3 DNA reads as TGTGCCACCAGTGATTTGCGAAGCTTGAACACTGAAGCTTTCTTT. Translation gives CATSDLRSLNTEAFF.

This clone was seen just once. The chain is built from TRBV19 and TRBJ1-5, with a tentative D call TRBD1 (5 bases). The V gene's germline CDR1 is LNHDA and CDR2 SQIVND (reference sequence). Trimming took 4 bases from V and 0 from J, leaving 10 bases between them. CDR3 size: 15 residues. Written as DNA, the CDR3 is TGTGCCAGTAGTACGACAGTGAATAGCAATCAGCCCCAGCATTTT. Translated, it gives CASSTTVNSNQPQHF.

The J gene is TRBJ2-2, the V gene TRBV25-1; tentative D call: TRBD1 (6 bases). The CDR3 extends over 16 amino acids. Trimming shortened V by 9 bases and J by 7 bases, and 24 bases separated the two germline ends. The germline V gene has CDR1 MGHDK and CDR2 SYGVNS. This CDR3 is CASQGDITPGHGELFF. DNA for the CDR3: TGTGCCAGTCAAGGGGACATCACACCTGGGCACGGGGAGCTGTTTTTT.

The rearrangement uses TRBV7-2 and TRBJ1-4; 9 bases agree with TRBD1. The CDR3 has 15 amino acids. V was clipped by 5 bases and J by 8 bases; unmatched bases: 9. Looked up from germline, CDR1 is SGHTA and CDR2 is FQGNSA. DNA of the CDR3: TGTGCCAGCAGCCCCACCCGGACAGGGGCCGAAAAACTGTTTTTT. It codes for CASSPTRTGAEKLFF.

This chain joins TRBV6-2 or TRBV6-3 and TRBJ1-1; the match to TRBD1 covers 7 bases. In germline, CDR1 is MNHEY, CDR2 SVGEGT. The CDR3 spans 19 residues. With V trimmed by 0 bases and J by 1 base, 14 bases remained unmatched. The CDR3: CASSYSRDSPGKGNTEAFF. The CDR3 DNA is TGTGCCAGCAGTTACTCGCGGGACAGCCCTGGGAAGGGGAACACTGAAGCTTTCTTT.

This chain links TRBV6-1 with TRBJ2-1, with 13 bases fitting TRBD2. The ends lost 3 bases at V and 7 bases at J; junction bases unmatched: 3. The CDR3 sequence is 15 residues long. Germline lookup yields CDR1 MNHNS and CDR2 SASEGT. The CDR3 DNA reads as TGTGCCAGCAGTGAGGGACTAGCGGGACCGAATGAGCAGTTCTTC. This gives the protein CASSEGLAGPNEQFF.

This chain uses TRBV14 with TRBJ2-7, with D possibly being TRBD1 (6 bases). Germline lookup yields CDR1 SGHDN and CDR2 FVKESK. V was trimmed by 5 bases and J by 0 bases, leaving 14 bases between them. This CDR3 contains 15 residues. The CDR3 bases are TGTGCCAGCAGCTCTAACAGGGAATACTCCTACGAGCAGTACTTC. It yields the protein CASSSNREYSYEQYF.